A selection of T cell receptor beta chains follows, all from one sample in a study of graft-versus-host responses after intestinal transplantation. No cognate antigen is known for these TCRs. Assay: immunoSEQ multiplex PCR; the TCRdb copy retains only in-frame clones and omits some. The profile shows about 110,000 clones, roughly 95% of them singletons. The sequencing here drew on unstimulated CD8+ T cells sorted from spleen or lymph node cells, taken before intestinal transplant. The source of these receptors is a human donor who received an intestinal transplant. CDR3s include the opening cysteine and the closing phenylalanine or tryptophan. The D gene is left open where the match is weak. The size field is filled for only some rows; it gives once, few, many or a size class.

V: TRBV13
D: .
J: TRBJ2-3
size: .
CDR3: CATLAATDGTDTQYF
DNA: TGTGCCACTCTTGCGGCGACAGACGGCACAGATACGCAGTATTTT

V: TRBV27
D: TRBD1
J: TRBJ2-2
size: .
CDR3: CASSSAGTGRNTGELFF
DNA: TGTGCCAGCAGTTCCGCCGGGACAGGGAGGAACACCGGGGAGCTGTTTTTT

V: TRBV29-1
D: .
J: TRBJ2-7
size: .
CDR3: CSAQDLAYEQYF
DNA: TGCAGCGCCCAGGATCTCGCTTACGAGCAGTACTTC

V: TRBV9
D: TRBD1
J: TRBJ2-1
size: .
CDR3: CASSVRQGVIYNEQFF
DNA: TGTGCCAGCAGCGTAAGACAGGGGGTAATCTACAATGAGCAGTTCTTC

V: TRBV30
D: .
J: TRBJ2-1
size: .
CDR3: CAWRQGSYNEQFF
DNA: TGTGCCTGGAGACAGGGCTCCTACAATGAGCAGTTCTTC

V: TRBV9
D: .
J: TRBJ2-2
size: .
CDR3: CASSADTSTGELFF
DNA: TGTGCCAGCAGCGCGGACACTTCCACCGGGGAGCTGTTTTTT

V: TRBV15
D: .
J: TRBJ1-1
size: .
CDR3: CATSRDLVPYTEAFF
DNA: TGTGCCACCAGCAGAGATTTGGTGCCCTACACTGAAGCTTTCTTT

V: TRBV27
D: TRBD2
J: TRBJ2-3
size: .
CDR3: CASSPRTSGRTDTQYF
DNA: TGTGCCAGCAGTCCCCGGACTAGCGGGAGAACAGATACGCAGTATTTT

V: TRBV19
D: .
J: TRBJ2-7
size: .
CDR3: CASSPWVKAELYEQYF
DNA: TGTGCCAGTAGTCCGTGGGTCAAGGCTGAGCTTTACGAGCAGTACTTC

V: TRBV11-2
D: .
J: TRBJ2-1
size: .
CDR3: CASSRGRLSSYNEQFF
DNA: TGTGCCAGCAGCCGAGGCAGGCTCAGCTCCTACAATGAGCAGTTCTTC

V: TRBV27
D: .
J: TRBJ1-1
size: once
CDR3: CASSPRSGRRTEAFF
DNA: TGTGCCAGCAGTCCACGCTCGGGGCGGAGAACTGAAGCTTTCTTT

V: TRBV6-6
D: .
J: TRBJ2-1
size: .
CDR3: CASSYSRFSYNEQFF
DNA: TGTGCCAGCAGTTACTCGCGGTTTTCCTACAATGAGCAGTTCTTC

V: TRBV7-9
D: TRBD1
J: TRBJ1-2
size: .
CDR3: CAIRQGDRYGYTF
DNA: TGTGCCATCAGACAGGGGGATAGGTATGGCTACACCTTC

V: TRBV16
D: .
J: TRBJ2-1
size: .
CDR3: CASSQVGVGDNEQFF
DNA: TGTGCCAGCAGCCAAGTGGGAGTTGGTGACAATGAGCAGTTCTTC

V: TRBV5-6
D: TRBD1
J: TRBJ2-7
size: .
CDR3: CASSLGQGSEQYF
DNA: TGTGCCAGCAGCTTGGGACAGGGATCCGAGCAGTACTTC

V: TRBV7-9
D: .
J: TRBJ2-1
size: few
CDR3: CASSLYEQFF
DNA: TGTGCCAGCAGCTTATATGAGCAGTTCTTC

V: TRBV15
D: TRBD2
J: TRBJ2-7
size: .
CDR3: CATSSPLPSGRAAEQYF
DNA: TGTGCCACCAGCAGTCCCCTTCCTAGCGGGAGGGCCGCCGAGCAGTACTTC

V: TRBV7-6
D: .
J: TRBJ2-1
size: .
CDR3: CASSQVAKGNEQFF
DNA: TGTGCCAGCAGCCAGGTGGCGAAGGGGAATGAGCAGTTCTTC

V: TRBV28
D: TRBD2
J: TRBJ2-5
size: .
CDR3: CASSPKSGRARIGETQYF
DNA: TGTGCCAGCAGTCCAAAAAGCGGGAGGGCCCGAATTGGAGAGACCCAGTACTTC

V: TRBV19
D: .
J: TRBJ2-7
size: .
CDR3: CASSLRDSPSYEQYF
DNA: TGTGCCAGTAGTCTCCGGGACTCACCCTCCTACGAGCAGTACTTC